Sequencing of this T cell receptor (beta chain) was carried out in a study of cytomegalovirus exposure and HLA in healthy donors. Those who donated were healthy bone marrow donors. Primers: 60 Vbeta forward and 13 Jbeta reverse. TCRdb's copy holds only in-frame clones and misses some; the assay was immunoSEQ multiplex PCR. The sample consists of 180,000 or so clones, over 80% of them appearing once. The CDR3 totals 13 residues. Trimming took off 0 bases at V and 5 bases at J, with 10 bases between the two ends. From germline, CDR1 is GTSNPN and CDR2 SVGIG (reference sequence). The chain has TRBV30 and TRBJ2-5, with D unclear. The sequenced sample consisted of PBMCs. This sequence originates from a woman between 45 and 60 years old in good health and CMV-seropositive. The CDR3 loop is CAWSVGLEETQYF. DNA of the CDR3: TGTGCCTGGAGTGTAGGATTGGAGGAGACCCAGTACTTC.